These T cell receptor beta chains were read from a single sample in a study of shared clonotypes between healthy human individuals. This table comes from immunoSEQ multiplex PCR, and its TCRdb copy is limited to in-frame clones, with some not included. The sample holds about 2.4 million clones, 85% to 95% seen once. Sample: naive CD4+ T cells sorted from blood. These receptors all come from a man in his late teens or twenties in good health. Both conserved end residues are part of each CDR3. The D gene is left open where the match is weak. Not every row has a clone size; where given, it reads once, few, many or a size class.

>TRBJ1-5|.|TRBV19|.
CASSPGTLWNQPQHF
TGTGCCAGTAGTCCCGGGACACTCTGGAATCAGCCCCAGCATTTT
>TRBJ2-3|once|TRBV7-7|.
CASSLTTGTGPPDTQYF
TGTGCTAGCAGCTTAACGACCGGGACGGGTCCCCCAGATACGCAGTATTTT
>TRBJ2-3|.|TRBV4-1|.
CASSQVQAVVDTQYF
TGCGCCAGCAGCCAAGTGCAGGCGGTGGTAGATACGCAGTATTTT
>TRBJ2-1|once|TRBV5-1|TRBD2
CASSLGPSGGVYNEQFF
TGCGCCAGCAGCCTGGGTCCTAGCGGGGGGGTCTACAATGAGCAGTTCTTC
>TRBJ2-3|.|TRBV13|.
CASSRRTGTDTQYF
TGTGCCAGCAGCCGCAGAACAGGGACAGATACGCAGTATTTT
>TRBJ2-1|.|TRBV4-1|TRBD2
CASSQDQERGSYNEQFF
TGCGCCAGCAGCCAAGATCAGGAGCGGGGGTCCTACAATGAGCAGTTCTTC
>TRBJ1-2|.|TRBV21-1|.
CASSKLQSYGYTF
TGTGCCAGCAGCAAACTACAGTCATATGGCTACACCTTC
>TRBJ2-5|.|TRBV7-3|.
CASARGYQETQYF
TGTGCCAGCGCGCGAGGGTACCAAGAGACCCAGTACTTC
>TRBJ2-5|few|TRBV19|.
CASSIRETQYF
TGTGCCAGTAGTATCAGAGAGACCCAGTACTTC
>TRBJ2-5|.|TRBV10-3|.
CAISEFKETQYF
TGTGCCATCAGTGAGTTTAAGGAGACCCAGTACTTC
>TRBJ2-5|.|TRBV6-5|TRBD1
CASEGQGGVTQYF
TGTGCCAGCGAAGGACAGGGGGGTGTGACCCAGTACTTC
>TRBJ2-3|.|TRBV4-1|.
CASSQSKPMGLPGGTDTDTQYF
TGCGCCAGCAGCCAATCTAAGCCGATGGGACTTCCAGGAGGTACAGACACAGATACGCAGTATTTT
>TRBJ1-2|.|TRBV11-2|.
CASSLGAKGDNGYTF
TGTGCCAGCAGCTTAGGGGCAAAAGGGGATAATGGCTACACCTTC
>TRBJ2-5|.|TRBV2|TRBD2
CASSGTSGGETQYF
TGTGCCAGCAGTGGGACTAGCGGGGGCGAGACCCAGTACTTC
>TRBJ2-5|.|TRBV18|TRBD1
CASSPLGTGETQYF
TGTGCCAGCTCACCACTCGGGACAGGGGAGACCCAGTACTTC
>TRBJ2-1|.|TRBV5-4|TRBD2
CASSLKSGARDNEQFF
TGTGCCAGCAGCTTGAAGAGCGGGGCGAGGGACAATGAGCAGTTCTTC
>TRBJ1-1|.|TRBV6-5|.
CASSYSDRMNTEAFF
TGTGCCAGCAGTTACTCCGACAGGATGAACACTGAAGCTTTCTTT
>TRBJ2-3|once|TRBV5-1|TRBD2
CASWLTSGMRDTQYF
TGCGCCAGCTGGCTGACTAGCGGGATGAGGGATACGCAGTATTTT
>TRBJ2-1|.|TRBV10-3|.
CATREGASYNEQFF
TGTGCCACGAGGGAAGGGGCATCCTACAATGAGCAGTTCTTC
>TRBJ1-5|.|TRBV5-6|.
CASSLSNQPQHF
TGTGCCAGCAGCTTGAGCAATCAGCCCCAGCATTTT